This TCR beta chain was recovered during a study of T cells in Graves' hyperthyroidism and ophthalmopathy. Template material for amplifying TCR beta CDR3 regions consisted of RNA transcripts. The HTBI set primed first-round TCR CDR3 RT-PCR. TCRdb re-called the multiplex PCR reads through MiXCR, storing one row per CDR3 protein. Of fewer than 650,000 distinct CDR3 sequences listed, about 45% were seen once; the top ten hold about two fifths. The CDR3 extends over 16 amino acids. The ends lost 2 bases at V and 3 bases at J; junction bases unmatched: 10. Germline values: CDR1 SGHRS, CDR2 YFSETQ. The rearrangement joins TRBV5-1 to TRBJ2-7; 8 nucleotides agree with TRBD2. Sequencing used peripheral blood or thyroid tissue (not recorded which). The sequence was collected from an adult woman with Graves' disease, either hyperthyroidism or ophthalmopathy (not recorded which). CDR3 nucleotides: TGCGCCAGCAGCTTAGGTATTAGCGGGAAGTTCTACGAGCAGTACTTC. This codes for CASSLGISGKFYEQYF.